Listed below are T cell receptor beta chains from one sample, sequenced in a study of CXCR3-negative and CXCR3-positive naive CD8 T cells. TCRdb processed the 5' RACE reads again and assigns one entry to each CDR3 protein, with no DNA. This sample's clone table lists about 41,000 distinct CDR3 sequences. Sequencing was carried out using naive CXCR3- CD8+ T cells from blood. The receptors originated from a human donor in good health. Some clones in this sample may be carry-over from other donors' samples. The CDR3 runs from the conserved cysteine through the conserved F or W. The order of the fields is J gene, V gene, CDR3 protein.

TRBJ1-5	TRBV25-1	CASIVGDDGIPEGSNQPQHF
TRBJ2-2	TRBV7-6	CASSRFKESAGELFF
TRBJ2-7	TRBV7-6	CASSLGGAVDEQYF
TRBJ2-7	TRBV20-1	CSVLAGGEGLEQYF
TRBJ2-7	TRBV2	CASKLGREVSYEQYF
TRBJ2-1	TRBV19	CASSISPGEQFF
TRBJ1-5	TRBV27	CASRLTVNQPQHF
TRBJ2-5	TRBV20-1	CSARASGAIRETQYF
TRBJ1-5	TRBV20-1	CSVPVGGTGNQPQRF
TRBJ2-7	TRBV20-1	CSAMGSGTSPLVSFNLYEQYF
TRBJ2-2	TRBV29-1	CSVADTNTGELFF
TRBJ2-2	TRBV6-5	CASFTGNTGELFF
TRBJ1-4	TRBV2	CASSETGQGVRQLFF
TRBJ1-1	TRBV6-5	CASSPWVNTEAFF